Listed here are 2 T cell receptor beta chains from one sample, sequenced in a study of blood T cell repertoires in COVID-19. Measured with immunoSEQ multiplex PCR; TCRdb has only the in-frame clones, and not every one. The sample yields 340,000 or so clones, around 88% seen once. The sequenced sample was peripheral blood. The receptors stem from a man aged 25-45 years with active or convalescent COVID-19.

The J gene is TRBJ2-7, the V gene TRBV28, with TRBD1 as a possible D gene (6 bases). This CDR3 spans 16 amino acids. CDR1 and CDR2 (germline): MDHEN, SYDVKM. V shed 4 bases and J shed 0 bases, with 16 bases lying between them. DNA of the CDR3: TGTGCCAGCAGTTCCGGGACATTGGTTGACTCCTACGAGCAGTACTTC. Translated: CASSSGTLVDSYEQYF.

The V call is TRBV5-1, the J call TRBJ1-1; 8 bases map to TRBD1. This CDR3 comprises 14 residues. The germline CDR1 and CDR2 sequences are SGHRS and YFSETQ. The V segment lost 5 bases and the J segment 1 base; nucleotides outside the gene matches: 4. As DNA, the CDR3 is TGCGCCAGCAGACTGACAGGGGAGAACACTGAAGCTTTCTTT. Its translation: CASRLTGENTEAFF.